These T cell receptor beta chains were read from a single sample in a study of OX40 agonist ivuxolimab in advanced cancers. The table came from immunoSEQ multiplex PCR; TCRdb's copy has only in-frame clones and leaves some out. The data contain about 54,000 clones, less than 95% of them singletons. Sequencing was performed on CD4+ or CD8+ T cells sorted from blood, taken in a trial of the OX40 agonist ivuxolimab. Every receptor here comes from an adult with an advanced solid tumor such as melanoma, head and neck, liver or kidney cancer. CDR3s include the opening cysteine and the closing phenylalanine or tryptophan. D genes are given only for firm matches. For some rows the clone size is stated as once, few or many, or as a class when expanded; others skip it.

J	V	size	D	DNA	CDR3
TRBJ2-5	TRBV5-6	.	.	TGTGCCAGCAGCTCACAAGAGACCCAGTACTTC	CASSSQETQYF
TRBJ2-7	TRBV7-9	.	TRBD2	TGTGCCAGCAGCTTATCGGTCATGGCGGGAGGCCAGAGCTCCTACGAGCAGTACTTC	CASSLSVMAGGQSSYEQYF
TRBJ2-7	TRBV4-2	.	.	TGTGCCAGCAGCTTCAATGGGGGGCTGGAGCAGTACTTC	CASSFNGGLEQYF
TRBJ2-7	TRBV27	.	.	TGTGCCAGCAGTTACTCGAAGGAACAGGGTCACTACGAGCAGTACTTC	CASSYSKEQGHYEQYF
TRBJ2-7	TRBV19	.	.	TGTGCCAGTAGTATAGGAGGGCCCAACGAGCAGTACTTC	CASSIGGPNEQYF
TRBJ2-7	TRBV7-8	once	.	TGTGCCAGCAGCGGGGGAAGGGGGAAGTTCTACGAGCAGTACTTC	CASSGGRGKFYEQYF
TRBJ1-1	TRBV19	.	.	TGTGCCAGTAGTCGGGGGTTAGGGAACACTGAAGCTTTCTTT	CASSRGLGNTEAFF
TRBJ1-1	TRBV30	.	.	TGTGCCTGGACCTTATGGGCCTTGAACACTGAAGCTTTCTTT	CAWTLWALNTEAFF
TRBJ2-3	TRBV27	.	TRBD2	TGTGCCAGCAGTGACCGGGAGGCCCCCGCAGATACGCAGTATTTT	CASSDREAPADTQYF
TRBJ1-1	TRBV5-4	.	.	TGTGCCAGCAGCCATCTTGGACAGGAAGCTTTCTTT	CASSHLGQEAFF
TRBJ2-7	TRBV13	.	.	TGTGCCAGCAGCTTAGGTTGGGGGGCCGCCTACGAGCAGTACTTC	CASSLGWGAAYEQYF
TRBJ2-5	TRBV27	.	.	TGTGCCAGCAGTATACAGTACCAAGAGACCCAGTACTTC	CASSIQYQETQYF
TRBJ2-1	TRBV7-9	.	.	TGTGCCAGCAGCTCCCCGACGGGTGACAATGAGCAGTTCTTC	CASSSPTGDNEQFF
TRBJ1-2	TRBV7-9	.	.	TGTGCCAGCAGCGCGGAGTACTATGGCTACACCTTC	CASSAEYYGYTF
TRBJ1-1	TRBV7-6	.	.	TGTGCCAGCCTCCCCCTTTCGGGCGGAGAAGCTTTCTTT	CASLPLSGGEAFF